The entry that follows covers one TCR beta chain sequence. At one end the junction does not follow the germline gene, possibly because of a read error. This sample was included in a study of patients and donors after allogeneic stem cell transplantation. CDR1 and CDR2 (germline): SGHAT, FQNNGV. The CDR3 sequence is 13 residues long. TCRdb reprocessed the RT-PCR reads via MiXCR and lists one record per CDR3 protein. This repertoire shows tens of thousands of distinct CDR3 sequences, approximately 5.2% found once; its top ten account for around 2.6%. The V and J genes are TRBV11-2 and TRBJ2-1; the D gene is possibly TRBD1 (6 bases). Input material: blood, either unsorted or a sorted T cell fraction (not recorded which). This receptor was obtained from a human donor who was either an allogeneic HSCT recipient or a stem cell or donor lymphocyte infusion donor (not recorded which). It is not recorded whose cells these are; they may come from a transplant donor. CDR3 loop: CASSLDEYRVSWF. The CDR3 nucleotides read TGTGCCAGCAGCTTAGATGAGTACAGGGTGTCATGGTTC.